This TCR beta chain comes out of a study of CD8 T cells in Susac syndrome. The CDR3 spans 14 residues. Germline V gene sequence: CDR1 MDHEN, CDR2 SYDVKM. V was shortened by 6 bases and J by 5 bases, with 17 bases between the two germline ends. Isolation of CD8+ and CD4+ T cells was performed negatively, whereas enrichment of TEMRA cells was done by FACS. Reverse transcription of roughly 0.45 to 1 ug RNA used random hexamers. The immunoSEQ assay covered 54 Vbeta and 13 Jbeta segments for CDR3. TCRdb used MiXCR to reprocess the immunoSEQ multiplex PCR reads, holding one entry per CDR3 protein. The repertoire has about 76,000 distinct CDR3 sequences, roughly 90% of them found once; the top ten carry around 0.5%.

The TCR was taken from a human donor with multiple sclerosis. Sample: CD8+ T cells from PBMCs. This rearrangement joins TRBV28 to TRBJ2-7; tentative D call: TRBD1 (6 bases). The CDR3 spells CASRPVQGRNEQYF. CDR3 sequence (DNA): TGTGCCAGCAGGCCAGTCCAGGGGCGGAACGAGCAGTACTTC.